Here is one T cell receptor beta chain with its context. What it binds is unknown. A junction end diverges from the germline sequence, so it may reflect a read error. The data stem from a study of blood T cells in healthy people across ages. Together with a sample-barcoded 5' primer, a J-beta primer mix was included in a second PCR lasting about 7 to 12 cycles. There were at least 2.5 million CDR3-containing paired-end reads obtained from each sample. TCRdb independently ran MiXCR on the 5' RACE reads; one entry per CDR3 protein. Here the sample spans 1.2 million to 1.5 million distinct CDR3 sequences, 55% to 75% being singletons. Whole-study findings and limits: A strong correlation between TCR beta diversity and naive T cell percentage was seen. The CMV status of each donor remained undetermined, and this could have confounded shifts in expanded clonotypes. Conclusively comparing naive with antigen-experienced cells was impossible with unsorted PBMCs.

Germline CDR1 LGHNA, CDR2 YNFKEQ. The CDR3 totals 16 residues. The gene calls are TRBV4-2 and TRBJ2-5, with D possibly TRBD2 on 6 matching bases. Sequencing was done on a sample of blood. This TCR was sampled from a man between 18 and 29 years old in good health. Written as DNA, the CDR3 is TGTACCAGCAGTCAAGGAGGGGCGTGGGTAGAAGAGACCCAGTACTTC. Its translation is CTSSQGGAWVEETQYF.